The present entry profiles one TCR beta chain with its context. A clone one base away is much larger, so this may be a read error. PCR was performed a second time for about 7 to 12 cycles using a sample-barcoded 5' primer and a J-beta primer mix. A single record per CDR3 protein comes from TCRdb applying MiXCR to the 5' RACE reads. The sample records fewer than 800,000 distinct CDR3 sequences, approximately 31% being singletons. The sample originates from a study of blood T cells in healthy people across ages. This CDR3 region has 15 residues. The germline gives CDR1 WSHSY, CDR2 SAAADI. V lost 10 bases and J 6 bases, leaving 22 bases between the germline ends.

Sequencing was carried out using blood. The chain links TRBV10-2 to TRBJ2-1; perhaps D is TRBD1 or TRBD2 (6 bases each). This clonotype originated in a woman aged 80 or over in good health. The CDR3: CATRRSGALSNEQFF. DNA of the CDR3: TGCGCCACCAGAAGGTCGGGGGCGCTTAGCAATGAGCAGTTCTTC.